This entry is about one TCR beta chain. Its antigen is still unknown. The data belong to a study of T cell responses to AZD1222 COVID-19 vaccine. Some clones are missing from TCRdb's copy, which holds only in-frame ones; the method was immunoSEQ multiplex PCR. Seen here are some 98,000 clones, roughly 90% observed once, and the top ten hold 16%. V was trimmed by 5 bases and J by 0 bases, leaving 9 bases between them. The CDR3 runs 14 residues. The V gene's germline CDR1 is SGDLS and CDR2 YYNGEE. Study-level findings and limits: Increases in Spike-specific TCR breadth and depth were seen after two AZD1222 doses.

The V gene is TRBV9, the J gene TRBJ1-3, with a weak D call TRBD1 (6 bases). Sequencing was performed on peripheral blood, taken 28 days after the second AZD1222 dose. The TCR sequence derives from an adult who received the AZD1222 COVID-19 vaccine. The CDR3 region has the DNA TGTGCCAGCAGTACAGGGTCCTCTGGAAACACCATATATTTT. It specifies CASSTGSSGNTIYF.